What follows describes a single T cell receptor beta chain. The V and J ends lost 6 bases and 4 bases, in that order; junction bases with no gene match: 17. Germline V gives CDR1 MDHEN, CDR2 SYDVKM. CDR3 length equals 19 residues. The repertoire was sequenced with immunoSEQ multiplex PCR; TCRdb's copy has only in-frame clones and lacks some. The data hold approximately 52,000 clones, with roughly 85% observed a single time. This sample is drawn from a study of T cell changes during pregnancy in multiple sclerosis. The source was CD4+ T cells from peripheral blood mononuclear cells, collected in the second trimester of pregnancy. The receptor was derived from a female donor with multiple sclerosis, enrolled in a pregnancy study. The V gene is TRBV28, the J gene TRBJ2-1, with TRBD2 matching over 11 bases. The CDR3 region is CASSPIVAGGPGGYNEQFF. The CDR3 DNA sequence: TGTGCCAGCAGCCCGATAGTAGCGGGAGGGCCCGGAGGGTACAATGAGCAGTTCTTC.